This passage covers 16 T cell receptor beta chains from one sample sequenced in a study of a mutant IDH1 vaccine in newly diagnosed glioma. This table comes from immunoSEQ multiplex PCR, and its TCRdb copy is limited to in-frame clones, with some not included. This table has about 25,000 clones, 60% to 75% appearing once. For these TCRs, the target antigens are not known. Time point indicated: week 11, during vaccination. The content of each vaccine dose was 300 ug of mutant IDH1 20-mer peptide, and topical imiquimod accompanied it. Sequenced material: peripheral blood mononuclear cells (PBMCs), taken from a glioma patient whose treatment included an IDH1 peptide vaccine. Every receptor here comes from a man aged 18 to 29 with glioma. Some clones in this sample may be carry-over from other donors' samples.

CDR3: CASSYQVNTEAFF. The DNA for the CDR3 is TGTGCCAGCAGTTACCAGGTGAACACTGAAGCTTTCTTT. The V call is TRBV6-6, the J call TRBJ1-1; D is uncertain. The CDR3 consists of 13 residues. Germline loops: CDR1 MNHNY, CDR2 SVGAGI (reference sequence). Trimming cost V 2 bases and J 0 bases, with 4 bases left between them.

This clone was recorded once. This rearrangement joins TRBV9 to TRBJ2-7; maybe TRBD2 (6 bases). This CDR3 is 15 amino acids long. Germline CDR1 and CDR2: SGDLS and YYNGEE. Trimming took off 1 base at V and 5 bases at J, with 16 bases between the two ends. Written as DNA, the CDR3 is TGTGCCAGCAGCGTATCAACGGGAGCGAGGAACGAGCAGTACTTC. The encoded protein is CASSVSTGARNEQYF.

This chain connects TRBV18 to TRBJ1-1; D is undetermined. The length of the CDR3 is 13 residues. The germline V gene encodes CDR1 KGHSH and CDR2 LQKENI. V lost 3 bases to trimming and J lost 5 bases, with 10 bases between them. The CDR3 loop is CASSPYAGTEAFF. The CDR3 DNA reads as TGTGCCAGCTCACCCTACGCGGGGACTGAAGCTTTCTTT.

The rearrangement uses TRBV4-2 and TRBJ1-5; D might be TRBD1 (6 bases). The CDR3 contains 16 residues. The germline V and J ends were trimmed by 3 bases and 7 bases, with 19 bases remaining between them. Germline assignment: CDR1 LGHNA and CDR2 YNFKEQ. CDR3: CASSHPPGHRTQPQHF. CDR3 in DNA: TGTGCCAGCAGCCATCCCCCGGGACACCGGACCCAGCCCCAGCATTTT.

CDR3 loop: CAWSEVHTGTEAFF. Written as DNA, the CDR3 is TGTGCCTGGAGTGAGGTCCACACGGGCACTGAAGCTTTCTTT. The chain has TRBV30 and TRBJ1-1, with D hard to call. Germline V CDR1 and CDR2: GTSNPN, SVGIG (reference sequence). V was pared by 1 base and J by 4 bases, with 13 bases between. The CDR3 sequence is 14 residues long.

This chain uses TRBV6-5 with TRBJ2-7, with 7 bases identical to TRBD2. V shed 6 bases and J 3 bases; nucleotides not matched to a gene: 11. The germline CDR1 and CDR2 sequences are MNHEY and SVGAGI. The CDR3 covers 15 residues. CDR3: CASSRGGIKDYEQYF. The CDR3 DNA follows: TGTGCCAGCAGCCGCGGGGGTATTAAGGACTACGAGCAGTACTTC.

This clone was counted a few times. CDR3 residues: CASSPLSRRDTEAFF. CDR3 bases: TGTGCCAGCTCACCGTTAAGTAGGAGGGACACTGAAGCTTTCTTT. The chain couples TRBV18 to TRBJ1-1; D is uncertain. The CDR3 is 15 amino acids. V was shortened by 3 bases and J by 3 bases, with 14 bases between the two germline ends. The V gene's germline CDR1 is KGHSH and CDR2 LQKENI.

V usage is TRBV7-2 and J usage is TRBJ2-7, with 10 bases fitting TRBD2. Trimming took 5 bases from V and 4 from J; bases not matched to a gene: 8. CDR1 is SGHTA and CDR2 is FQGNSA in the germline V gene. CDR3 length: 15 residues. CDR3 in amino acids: CASSGGLAAKYEQYF. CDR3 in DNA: TGTGCCAGCAGCGGCGGACTAGCGGCAAAGTACGAGCAGTACTTC.

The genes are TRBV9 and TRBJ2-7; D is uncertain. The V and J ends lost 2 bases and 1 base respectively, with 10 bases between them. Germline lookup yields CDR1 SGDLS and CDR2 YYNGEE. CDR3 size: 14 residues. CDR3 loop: CASSVGRTSYEQYF. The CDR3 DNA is TGTGCCAGCAGCGTTGGACGGACGTCCTACGAGCAGTACTTC.

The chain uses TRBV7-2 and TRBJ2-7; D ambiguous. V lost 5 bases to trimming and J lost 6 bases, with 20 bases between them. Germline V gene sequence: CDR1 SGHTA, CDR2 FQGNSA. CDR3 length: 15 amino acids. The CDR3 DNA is TGTGCCAGCAGCGCCAGTCGTACAATTGCCGGCGAGCAGTACTTC. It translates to CASSASRTIAGEQYF.

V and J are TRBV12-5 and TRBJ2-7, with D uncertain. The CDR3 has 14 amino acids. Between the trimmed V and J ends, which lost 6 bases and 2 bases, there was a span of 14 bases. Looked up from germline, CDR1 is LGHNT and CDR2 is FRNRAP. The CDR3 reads CASGATDSTYEQYF. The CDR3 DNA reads TGTGCTAGTGGGGCGACTGATTCGACCTACGAGCAGTACTTC.

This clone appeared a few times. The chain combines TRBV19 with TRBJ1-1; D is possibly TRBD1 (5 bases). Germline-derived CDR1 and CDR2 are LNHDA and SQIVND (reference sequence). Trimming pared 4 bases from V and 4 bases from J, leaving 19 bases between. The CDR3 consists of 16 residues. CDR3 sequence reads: CASSSGTRGSGTEAFF. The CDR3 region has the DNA TGTGCCAGTAGTAGCGGGACCCGGGGGTCGGGCACTGAAGCTTTCTTT.

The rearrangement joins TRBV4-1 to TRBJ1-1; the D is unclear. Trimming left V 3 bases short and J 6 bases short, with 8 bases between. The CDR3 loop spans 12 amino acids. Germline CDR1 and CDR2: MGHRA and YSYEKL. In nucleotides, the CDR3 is TGCGCCAGCAGCCAGGGAGTATCTGAAGCTTTCTTT. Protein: CASSQGVSEAFF.

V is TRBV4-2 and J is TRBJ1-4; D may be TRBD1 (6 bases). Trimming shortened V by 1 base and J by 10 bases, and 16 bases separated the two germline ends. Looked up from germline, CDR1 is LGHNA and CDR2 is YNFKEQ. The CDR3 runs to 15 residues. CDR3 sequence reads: CASSQGGRVEGKLFF. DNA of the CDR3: TGTGCCAGCAGCCAAGGGGGGCGGGTTGAAGGAAAACTGTTTTTT.

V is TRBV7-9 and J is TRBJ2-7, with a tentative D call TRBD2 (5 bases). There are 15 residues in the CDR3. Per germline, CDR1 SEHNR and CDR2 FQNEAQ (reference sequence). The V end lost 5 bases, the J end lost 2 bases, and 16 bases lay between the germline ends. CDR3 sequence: CASSPRGEIAYEQYF. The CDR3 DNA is TGTGCCAGCAGCCCCCGTGGGGAGATCGCCTACGAGCAGTACTTC.

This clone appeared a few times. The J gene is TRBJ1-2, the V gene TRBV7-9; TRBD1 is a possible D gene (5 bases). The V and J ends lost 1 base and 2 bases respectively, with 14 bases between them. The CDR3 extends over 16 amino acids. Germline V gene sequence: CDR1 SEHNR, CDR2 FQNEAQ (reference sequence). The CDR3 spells CASSLGQSGINYGYTF. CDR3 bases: TGTGCCAGCAGCTTAGGACAGAGCGGTATCAACTATGGCTACACCTTC.